Described below is a single T cell receptor beta chain sequence and its context. Its antigen is not known. This sample is drawn from a study of T-cell reconstitution after alpha-beta-depleted transplantation in children. Study-wide findings and caveats: The authors attributed T-cell counts and diversity one year after transplant mostly to newly produced T cells. About two months after transplant, alpha-beta T cells reportedly came from several hundred expanded graft clones.

Unique molecular identifiers featured in how the TCRbeta library was prepared. A single record per CDR3 protein comes from TCRdb applying MiXCR to the PCR reads. The data show about a million distinct CDR3 sequences, around 30% seen once. The sequences come from PBMCs, mostly from graft donor cells, collected 360 days after TCRalphabeta/CD19-depleted stem cell transplant. The sequence was collected from a boy younger than two who had a stem cell transplant for SCID, so the T cells may come from the graft donor.

CDR3 nucleotides: TGTGCCAGCAGTGCGACAGGGGGGGTTGTAGAGACCCAGTACTTC. Residues: CASSATGGVVETQYF. The chain carries TRBV2 and TRBJ2-5; TRBD1 aligns across 9 bases. After removal of 4 bases from V and 4 bases from J, the junction contained 7 bases not matched to a gene. The germline gives CDR1 SNHLY, CDR2 FYNNEI. There are 15 residues in the CDR3.